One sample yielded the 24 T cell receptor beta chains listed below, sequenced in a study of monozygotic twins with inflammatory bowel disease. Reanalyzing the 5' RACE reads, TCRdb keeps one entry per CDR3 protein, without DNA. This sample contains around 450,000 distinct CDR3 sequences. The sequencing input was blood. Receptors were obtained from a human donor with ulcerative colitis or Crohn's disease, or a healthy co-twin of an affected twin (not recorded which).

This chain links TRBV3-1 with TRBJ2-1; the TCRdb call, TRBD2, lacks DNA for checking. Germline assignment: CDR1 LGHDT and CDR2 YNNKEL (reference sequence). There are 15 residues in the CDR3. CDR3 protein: CASSPLRNTYNEQFF.

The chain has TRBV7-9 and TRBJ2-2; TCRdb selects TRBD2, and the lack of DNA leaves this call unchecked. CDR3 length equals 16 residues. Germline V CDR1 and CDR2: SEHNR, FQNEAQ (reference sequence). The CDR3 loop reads CASSRGTSGITGELFF.

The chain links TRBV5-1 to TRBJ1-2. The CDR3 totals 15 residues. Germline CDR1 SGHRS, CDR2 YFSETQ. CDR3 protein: CASSLVSGTNYGYTF. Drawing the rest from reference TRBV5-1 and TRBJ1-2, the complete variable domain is KAGVTQTPRYLIKTRGQQVTLSCSPISGHRSVSWYQQTPGQGLQFLFEYFSETQRNKGNFPGRFSGRQFSNSRSEMNVSTLELGDSALYLCASSLVSGTNYGYTFGSGTRLTVV.

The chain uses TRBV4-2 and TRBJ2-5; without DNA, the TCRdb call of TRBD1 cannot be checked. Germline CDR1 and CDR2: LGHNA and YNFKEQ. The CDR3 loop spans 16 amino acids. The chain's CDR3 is CASSQVSKAGGETQYF.

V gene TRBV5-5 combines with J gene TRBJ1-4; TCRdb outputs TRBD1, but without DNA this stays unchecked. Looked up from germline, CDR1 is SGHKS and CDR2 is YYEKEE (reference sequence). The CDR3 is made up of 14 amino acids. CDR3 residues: CASRQTVSNEKLFF. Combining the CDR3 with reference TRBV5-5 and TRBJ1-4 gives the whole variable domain DAGVTQSPTHLIKTRGQQVTLRCSPISGHKSVSWYQQVLGQGPQFIFQYYEKEERGRGNFPDRFSARQFPNYSSELNVNALLLGDSALYLCASRQTVSNEKLFFGSGTQLSVL.

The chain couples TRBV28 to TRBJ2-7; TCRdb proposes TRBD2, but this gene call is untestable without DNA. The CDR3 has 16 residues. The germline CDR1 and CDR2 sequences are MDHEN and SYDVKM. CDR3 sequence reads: CATLGLAGFSSYEQYF.

The CDR3 here is CSARPETGFMETQYF. The genes are TRBV20-1 and TRBJ2-5; TCRdb proposes TRBD1, but this gene call is untestable without DNA. This CDR3 is built from 15 residues. Per germline, CDR1 DFQATT and CDR2 SNEGSKA (reference sequence).

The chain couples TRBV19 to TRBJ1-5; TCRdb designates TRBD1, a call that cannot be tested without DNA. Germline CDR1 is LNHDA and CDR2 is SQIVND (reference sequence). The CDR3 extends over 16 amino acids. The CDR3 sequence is CASGVDRGRSNQPQHF. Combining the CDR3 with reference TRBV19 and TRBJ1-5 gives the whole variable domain DGGITQSPKYLFRKEGQNVTLSCEQNLNHDAMYWYRQDPGQGLRLIYYSQIVNDFQKGDIAEGYSVSREKKESFPLTVTSAQKNPTAFYLCASGVDRGRSNQPQHFGDGTRLSIL.

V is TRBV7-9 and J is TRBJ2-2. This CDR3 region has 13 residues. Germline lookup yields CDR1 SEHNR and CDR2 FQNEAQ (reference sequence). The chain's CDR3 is CASSFVTPGELFF.

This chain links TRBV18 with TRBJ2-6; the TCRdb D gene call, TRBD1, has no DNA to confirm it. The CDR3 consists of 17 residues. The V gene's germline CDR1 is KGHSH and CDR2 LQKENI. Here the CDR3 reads CASSFGTGRTGANVLTF.

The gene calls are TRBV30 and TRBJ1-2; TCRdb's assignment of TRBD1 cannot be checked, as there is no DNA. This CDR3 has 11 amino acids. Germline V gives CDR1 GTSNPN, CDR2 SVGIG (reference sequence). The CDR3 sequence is CAWEKTGSYTF. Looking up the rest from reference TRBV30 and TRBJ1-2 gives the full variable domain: SQTIHQWPATLVQPVGSPLSLECTVEGTSNPNLYWYRQAAGRGLQLLFYSVGIGQISSEVPQNLSASRPQDRQFILSSKKLLLSDSGFYLCAWEKTGSYTFGSGTRLTVV.

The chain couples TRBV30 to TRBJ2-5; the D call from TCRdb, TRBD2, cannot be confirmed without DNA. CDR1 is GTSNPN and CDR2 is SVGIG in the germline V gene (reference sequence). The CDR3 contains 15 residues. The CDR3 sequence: CAWGGDTSARETQYF.

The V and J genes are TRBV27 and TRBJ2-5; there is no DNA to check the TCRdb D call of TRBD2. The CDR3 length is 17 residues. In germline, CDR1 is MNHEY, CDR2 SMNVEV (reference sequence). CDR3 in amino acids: CASSLSGLAGGRETQYF.

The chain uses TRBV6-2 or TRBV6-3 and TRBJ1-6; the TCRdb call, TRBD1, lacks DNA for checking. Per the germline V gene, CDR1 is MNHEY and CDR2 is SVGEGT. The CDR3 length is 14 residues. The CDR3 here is CASGTTEGHSPLHF.

The CDR3 sequence is CASSSKPPGLGYEQYF. This sequence joins TRBV7-2 and TRBJ2-7; checking the TCRdb D call of TRBD1 is not possible without DNA. Germline V lookup: CDR1 SGHTA, CDR2 FQGNSA. The CDR3 contains 16 residues.

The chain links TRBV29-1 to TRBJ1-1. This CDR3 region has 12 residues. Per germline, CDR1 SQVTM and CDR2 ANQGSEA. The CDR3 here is CSVGHWNTEAFF.

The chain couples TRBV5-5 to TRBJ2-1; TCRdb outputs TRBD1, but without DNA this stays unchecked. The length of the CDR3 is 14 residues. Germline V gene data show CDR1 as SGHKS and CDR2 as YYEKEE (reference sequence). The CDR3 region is CASSKTDPLNEQFF. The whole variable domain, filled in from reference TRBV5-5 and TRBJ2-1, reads DAGVTQSPTHLIKTRGQQVTLRCSPISGHKSVSWYQQVLGQGPQFIFQYYEKEERGRGNFPDRFSARQFPNYSSELNVNALLLGDSALYLCASSKTDPLNEQFFGPGTRLTVL.

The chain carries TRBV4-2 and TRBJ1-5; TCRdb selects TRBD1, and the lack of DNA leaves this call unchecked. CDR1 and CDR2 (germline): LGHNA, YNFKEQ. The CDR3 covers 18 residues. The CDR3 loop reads CASSQDWGGTGDNQPQHF.

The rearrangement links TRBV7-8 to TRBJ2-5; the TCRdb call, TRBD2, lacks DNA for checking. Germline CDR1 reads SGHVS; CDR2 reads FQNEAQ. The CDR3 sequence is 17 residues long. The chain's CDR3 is CASSPNLGRGAGETQYF.

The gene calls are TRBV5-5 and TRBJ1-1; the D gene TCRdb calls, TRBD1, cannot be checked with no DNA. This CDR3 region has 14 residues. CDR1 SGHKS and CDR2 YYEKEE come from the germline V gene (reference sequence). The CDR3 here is CASSLWTGGTEAFF.

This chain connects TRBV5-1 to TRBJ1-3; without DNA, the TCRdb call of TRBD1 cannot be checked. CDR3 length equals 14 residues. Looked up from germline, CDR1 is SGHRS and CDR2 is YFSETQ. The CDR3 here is CASSPTGPGNTIYF.

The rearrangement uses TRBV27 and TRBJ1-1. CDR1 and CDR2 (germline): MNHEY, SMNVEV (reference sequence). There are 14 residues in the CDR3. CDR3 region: CASSPTLANTEAFF.

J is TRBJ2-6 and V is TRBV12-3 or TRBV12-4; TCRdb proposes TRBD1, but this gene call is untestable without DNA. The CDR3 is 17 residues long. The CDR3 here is CASSPDSGFPGANVLTF.

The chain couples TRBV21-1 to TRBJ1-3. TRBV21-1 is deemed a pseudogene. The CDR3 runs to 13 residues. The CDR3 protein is CASSKLAQDTIYF.